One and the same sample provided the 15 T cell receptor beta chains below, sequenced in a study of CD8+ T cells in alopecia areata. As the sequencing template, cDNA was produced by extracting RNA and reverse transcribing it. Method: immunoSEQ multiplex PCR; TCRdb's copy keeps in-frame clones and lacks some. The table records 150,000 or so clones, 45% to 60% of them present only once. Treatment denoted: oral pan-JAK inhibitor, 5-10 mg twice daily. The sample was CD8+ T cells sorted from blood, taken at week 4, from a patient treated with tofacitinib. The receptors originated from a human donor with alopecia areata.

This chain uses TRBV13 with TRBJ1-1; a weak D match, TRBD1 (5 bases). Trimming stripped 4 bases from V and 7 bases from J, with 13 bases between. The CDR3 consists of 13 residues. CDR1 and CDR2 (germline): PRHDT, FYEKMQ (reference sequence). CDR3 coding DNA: TGTGCCAGCAGCTCTTCACCGGGGGATGAAGCTTTCTTT. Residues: CASSSSPGDEAFF.

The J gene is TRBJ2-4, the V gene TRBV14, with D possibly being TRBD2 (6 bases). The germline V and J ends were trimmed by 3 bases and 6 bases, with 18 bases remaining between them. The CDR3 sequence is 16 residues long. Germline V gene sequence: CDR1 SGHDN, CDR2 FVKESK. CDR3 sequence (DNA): TGTGCCAGCAGCCAGGGCCCAGGCGGGATCTCAAACATTCAGTACTTC. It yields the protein CASSQGPGGISNIQYF.

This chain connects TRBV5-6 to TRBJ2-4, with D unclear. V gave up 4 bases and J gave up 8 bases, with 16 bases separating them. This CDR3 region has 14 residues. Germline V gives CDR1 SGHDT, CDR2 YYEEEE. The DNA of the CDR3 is TGTGCCAGCAGCCCCTCCACCTTACCGGACATTCAGTACTTC. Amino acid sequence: CASSPSTLPDIQYF.

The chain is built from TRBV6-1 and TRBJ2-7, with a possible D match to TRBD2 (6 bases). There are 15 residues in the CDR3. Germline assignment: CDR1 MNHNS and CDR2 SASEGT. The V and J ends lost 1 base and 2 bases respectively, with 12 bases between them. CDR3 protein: CASSEGGVITYEQYF. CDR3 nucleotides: TGTGCCAGCAGTGAAGGGGGGGTAATAACCTACGAGCAGTACTTC.

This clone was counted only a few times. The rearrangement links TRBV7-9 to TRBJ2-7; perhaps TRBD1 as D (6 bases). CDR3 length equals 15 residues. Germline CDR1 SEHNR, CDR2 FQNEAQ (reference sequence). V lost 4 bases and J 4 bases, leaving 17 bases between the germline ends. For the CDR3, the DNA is TGTGCCAGCAGCTCATCAGGGGTGCATCCGTACGAGCAGTACTTC. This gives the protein CASSSSGVHPYEQYF.

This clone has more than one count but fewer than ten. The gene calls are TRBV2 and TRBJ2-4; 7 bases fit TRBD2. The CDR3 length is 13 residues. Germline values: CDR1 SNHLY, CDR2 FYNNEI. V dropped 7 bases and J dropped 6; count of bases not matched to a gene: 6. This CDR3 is CASTGEGPNIQYF. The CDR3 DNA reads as TGTGCCAGCACCGGGGAGGGTCCAAACATTCAGTACTTC.

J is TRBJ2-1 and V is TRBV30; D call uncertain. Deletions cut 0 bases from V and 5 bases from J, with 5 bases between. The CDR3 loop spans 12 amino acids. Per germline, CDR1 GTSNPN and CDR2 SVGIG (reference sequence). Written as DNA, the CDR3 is TGTGCCTGGAGTGTAATCCACAATGAGCAGTTCTTC. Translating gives CAWSVIHNEQFF.

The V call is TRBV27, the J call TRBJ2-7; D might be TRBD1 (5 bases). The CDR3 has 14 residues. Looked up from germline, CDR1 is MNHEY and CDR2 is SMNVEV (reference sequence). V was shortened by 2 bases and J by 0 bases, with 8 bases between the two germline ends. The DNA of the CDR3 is TGTGCCAGCAGTTTAGCCAGGGACTCCTACGAGCAGTACTTC. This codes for CASSLARDSYEQYF.

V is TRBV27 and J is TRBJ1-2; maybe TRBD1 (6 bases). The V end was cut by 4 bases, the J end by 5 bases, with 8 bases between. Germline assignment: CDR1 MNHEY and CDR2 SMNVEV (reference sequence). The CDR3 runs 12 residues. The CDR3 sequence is CASSSRGYGYTF. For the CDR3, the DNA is TGTGCCAGCAGTTCCAGGGGATATGGCTACACCTTC.

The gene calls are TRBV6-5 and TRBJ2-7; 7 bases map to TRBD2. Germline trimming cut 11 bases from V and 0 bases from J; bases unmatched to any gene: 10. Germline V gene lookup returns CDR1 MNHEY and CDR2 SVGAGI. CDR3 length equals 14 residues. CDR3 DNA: TGTGCCTCAGCGGGACGTCTCAGCTCCTACGAGCAGTACTTC. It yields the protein CASAGRLSSYEQYF.

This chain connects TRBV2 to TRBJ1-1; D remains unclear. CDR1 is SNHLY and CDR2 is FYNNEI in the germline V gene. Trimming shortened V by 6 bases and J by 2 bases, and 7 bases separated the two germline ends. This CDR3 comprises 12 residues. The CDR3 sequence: CASRLGNTEAFF. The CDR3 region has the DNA TGTGCCAGCAGACTGGGTAACACTGAAGCTTTCTTT.

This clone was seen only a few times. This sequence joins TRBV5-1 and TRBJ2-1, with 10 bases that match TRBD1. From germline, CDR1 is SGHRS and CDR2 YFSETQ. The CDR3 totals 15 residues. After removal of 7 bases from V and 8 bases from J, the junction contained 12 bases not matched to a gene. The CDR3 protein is CASVPRTGGRDEQFF. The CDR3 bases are TGCGCCAGCGTCCCTAGGACAGGGGGACGGGATGAGCAGTTCTTC. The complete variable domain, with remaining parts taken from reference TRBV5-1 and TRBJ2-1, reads KAGVTQTPRYLIKTRGQQVTLSCSPISGHRSVSWYQQTPGQGLQFLFEYFSETQRNKGNFPGRFSGRQFSNSRSEMNVSTLELGDSALYLCASVPRTGGRDEQFFGPGTRLTVL.

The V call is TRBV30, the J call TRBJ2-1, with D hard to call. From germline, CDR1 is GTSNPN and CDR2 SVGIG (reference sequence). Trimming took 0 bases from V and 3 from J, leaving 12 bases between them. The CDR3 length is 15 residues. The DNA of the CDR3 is TGTGCCTGGAGTGTAGGGCAGGTTAGCTACAATGAGCAGTTCTTC. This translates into CAWSVGQVSYNEQFF.

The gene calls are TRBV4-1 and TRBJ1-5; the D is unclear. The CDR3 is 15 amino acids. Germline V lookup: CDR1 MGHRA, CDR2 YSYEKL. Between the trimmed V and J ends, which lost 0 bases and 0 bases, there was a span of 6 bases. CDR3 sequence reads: CASSQEAYSNQPQHF. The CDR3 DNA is TGCGCCAGCAGCCAAGAGGCTTATAGCAATCAGCCCCAGCATTTT.

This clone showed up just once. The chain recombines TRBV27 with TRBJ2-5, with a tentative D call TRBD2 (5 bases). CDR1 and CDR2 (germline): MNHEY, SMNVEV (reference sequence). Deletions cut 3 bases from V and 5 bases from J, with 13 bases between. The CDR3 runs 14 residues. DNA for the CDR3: TGTGCCAGCAGTTTCGTTTCGGGGATGGAGACCCAGTACTTC. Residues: CASSFVSGMETQYF.